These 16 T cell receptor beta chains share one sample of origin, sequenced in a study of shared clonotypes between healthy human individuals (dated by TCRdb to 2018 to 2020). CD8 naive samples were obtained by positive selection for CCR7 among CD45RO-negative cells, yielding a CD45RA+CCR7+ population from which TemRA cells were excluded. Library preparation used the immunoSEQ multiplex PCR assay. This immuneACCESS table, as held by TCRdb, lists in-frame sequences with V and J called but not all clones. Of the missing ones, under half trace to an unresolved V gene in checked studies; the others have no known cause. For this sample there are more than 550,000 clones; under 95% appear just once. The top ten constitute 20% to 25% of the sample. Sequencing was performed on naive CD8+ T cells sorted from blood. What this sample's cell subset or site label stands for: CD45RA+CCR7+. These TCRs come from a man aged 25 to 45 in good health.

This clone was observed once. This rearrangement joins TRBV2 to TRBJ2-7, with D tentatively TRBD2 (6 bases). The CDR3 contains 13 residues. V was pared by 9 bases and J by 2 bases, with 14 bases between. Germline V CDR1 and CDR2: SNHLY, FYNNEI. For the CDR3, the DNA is TGTGCCAGTCTCGGGACTTCAACCTACGAGCAGTACTTC. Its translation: CASLGTSTYEQYF.

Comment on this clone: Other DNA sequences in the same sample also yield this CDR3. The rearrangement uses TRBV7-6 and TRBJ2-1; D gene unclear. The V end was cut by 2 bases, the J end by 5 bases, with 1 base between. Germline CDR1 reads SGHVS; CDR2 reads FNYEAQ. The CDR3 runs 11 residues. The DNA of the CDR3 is TGTGCCAGCAGCTTAAACAATGAGCAGTTCTTC. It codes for CASSLNNEQFF.

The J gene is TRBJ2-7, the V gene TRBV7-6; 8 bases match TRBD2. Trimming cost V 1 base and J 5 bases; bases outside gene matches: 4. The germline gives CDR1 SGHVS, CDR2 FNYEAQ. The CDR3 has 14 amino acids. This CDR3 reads CASSLDSGSDEQYF. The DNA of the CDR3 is TGTGCCAGCAGCTTAGACAGCGGGAGCGACGAGCAGTACTTC.

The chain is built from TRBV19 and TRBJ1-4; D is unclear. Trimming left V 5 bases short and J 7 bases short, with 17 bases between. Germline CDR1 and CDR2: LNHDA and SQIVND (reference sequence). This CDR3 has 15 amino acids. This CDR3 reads CASSAQRSDSEKLFF. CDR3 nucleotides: TGTGCCAGTAGTGCCCAACGGTCTGATTCTGAAAAACTGTTTTTT.

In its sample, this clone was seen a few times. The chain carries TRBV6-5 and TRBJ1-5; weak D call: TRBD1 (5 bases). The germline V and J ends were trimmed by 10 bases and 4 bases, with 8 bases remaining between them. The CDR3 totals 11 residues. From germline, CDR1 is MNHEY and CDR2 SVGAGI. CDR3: CATGENQPQHF. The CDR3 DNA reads TGTGCCACGGGGGAGAATCAGCCCCAGCATTTT.

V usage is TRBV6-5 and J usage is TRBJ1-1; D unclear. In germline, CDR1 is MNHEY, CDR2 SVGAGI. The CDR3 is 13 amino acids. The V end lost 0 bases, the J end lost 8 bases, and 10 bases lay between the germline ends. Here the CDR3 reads CASSYSGMGEAFF. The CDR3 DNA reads TGTGCCAGCAGTTACTCGGGTATGGGAGAAGCTTTCTTT.

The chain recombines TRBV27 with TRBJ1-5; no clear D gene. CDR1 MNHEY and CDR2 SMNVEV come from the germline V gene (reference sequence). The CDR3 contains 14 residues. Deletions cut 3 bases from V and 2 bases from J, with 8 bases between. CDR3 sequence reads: CASSLTLGNQPQHF. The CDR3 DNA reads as TGTGCCAGCAGTTTGACATTGGGCAATCAGCCCCAGCATTTT.

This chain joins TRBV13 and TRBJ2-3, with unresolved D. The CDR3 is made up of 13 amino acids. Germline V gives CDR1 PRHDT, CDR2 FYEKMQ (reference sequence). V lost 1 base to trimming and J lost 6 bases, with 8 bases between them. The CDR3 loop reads CASSLEDGDTQYF. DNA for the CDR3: TGTGCCAGCAGCTTAGAAGACGGGGATACGCAGTATTTT. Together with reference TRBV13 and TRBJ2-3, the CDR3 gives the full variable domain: AAGVIQSPRHLIKEKRETATLKCYPIPRHDTVYWYQQGPGQDPQFLISFYEKMQSDKGSIPDRFSAQQFSDYHSELNMSSLELGDSALYFCASSLEDGDTQYFGPGTRLTVL.

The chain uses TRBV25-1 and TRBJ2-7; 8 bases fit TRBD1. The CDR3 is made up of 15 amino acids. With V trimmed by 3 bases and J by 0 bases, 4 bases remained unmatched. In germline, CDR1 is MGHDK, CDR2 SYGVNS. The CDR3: CASSDTRGHSYEQYF. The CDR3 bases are TGTGCCAGCAGTGACACCAGGGGGCACTCCTACGAGCAGTACTTC.

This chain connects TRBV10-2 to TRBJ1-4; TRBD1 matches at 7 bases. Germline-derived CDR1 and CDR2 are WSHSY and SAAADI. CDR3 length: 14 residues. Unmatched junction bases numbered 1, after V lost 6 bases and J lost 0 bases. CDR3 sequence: CASRGTATNEKLFF. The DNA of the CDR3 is TGCGCCAGCAGGGGGACAGCAACTAATGAAAAACTGTTTTTT.

CDR3 in amino acids: CASSSLGGNEKLFF. The CDR3 DNA reads TGTGCCAGCAGTTCTTTGGGAGGGAATGAAAAACTGTTTTTT. This chain uses TRBV27 with TRBJ1-4; D not certain. Germline loops: CDR1 MNHEY, CDR2 SMNVEV (reference sequence). V was pared by 4 bases and J by 5 bases, with 11 bases between. CDR3 size: 14 residues.

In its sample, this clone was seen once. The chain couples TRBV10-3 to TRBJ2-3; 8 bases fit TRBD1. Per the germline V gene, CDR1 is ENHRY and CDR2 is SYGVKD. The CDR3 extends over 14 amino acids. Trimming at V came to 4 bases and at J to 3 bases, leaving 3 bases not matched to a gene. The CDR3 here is CAISVQGATDTQYF. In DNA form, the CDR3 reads TGTGCCATCAGTGTTCAGGGGGCAACAGATACGCAGTATTTT.

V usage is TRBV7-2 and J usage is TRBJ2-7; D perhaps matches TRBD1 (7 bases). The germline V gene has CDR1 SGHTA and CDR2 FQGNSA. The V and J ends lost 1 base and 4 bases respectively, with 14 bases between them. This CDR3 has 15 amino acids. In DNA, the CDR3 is TGTGCCAGCAGCTTAGACTCGGCAGGGGGGTACGAGCAGTACTTC. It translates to CASSLDSAGGYEQYF.

CDR3 in amino acids: CASSRTSSSYEQYF. Here the CDR3 DNA reads TGTGCCAGTAGCCGGACATCAAGCTCCTACGAGCAGTACTTC. The chain uses TRBV19 and TRBJ2-7; D perhaps matches TRBD1 (5 bases). The V end lost 6 bases, the J end lost 0 bases, and 12 bases lay between the germline ends. Germline V gives CDR1 LNHDA, CDR2 SQIVND (reference sequence). The CDR3 consists of 14 residues. Full variable domain (remainder filled in from reference TRBV19 and TRBJ2-7): DGGITQSPKYLFRKEGQNVTLSCEQNLNHDAMYWYRQDPGQGLRLIYYSQIVNDFQKGDIAEGYSVSREKKESFPLTVTSAQKNPTAFYLCASSRTSSSYEQYFGPGTRLTVT.

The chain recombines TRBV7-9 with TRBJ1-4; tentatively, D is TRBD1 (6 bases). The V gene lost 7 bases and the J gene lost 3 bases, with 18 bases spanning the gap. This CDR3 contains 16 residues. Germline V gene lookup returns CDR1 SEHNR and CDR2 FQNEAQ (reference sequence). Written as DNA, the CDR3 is TGTGCCAGCACCCTTGGGGGGCGCGAGGCTAATGAAAAACTGTTTTTT. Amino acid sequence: CASTLGGREANEKLFF.

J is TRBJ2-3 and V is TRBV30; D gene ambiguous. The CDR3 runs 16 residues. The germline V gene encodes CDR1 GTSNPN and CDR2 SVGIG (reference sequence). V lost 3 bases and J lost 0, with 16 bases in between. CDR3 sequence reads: CAWRETSSASTDTQYF. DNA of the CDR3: TGTGCCTGGAGGGAGACATCATCGGCTAGCACAGATACGCAGTATTTT.